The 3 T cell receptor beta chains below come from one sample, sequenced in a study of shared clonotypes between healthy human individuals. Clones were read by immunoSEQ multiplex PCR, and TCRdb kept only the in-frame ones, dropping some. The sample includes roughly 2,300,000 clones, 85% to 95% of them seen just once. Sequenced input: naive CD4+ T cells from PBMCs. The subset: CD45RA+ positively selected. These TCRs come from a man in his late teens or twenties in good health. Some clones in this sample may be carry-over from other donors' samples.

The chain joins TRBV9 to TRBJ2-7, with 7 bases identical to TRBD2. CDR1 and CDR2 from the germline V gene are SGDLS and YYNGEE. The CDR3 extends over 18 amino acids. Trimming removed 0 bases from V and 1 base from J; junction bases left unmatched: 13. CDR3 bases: TGTGCCAGCAGCGTAGGTTTGTTCTCGGGGGAGGGATCCTACGAGCAGTACTTC. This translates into CASSVGLFSGEGSYEQYF.

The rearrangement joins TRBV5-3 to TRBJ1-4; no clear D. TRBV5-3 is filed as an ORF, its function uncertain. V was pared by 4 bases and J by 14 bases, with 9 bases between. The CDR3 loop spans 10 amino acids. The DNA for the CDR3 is TGTGCCAGAAGCAGCGCGCGCCTGTTTTTT. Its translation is CARSSARLFF.

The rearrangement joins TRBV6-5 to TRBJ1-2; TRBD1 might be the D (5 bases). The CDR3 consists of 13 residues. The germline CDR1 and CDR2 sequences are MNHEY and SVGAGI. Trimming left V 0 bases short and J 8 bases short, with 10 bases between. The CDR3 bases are TGTGCCAGCAGTTACTCGGGCCCAGGGGGCTACACCTTC. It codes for CASSYSGPGGYTF.